This paragraph reports one TCR beta chain. Its antigen is unknown. This sample is drawn from a study of cytomegalovirus exposure and HLA in healthy donors. The PCR ran on 60 Vbeta and 13 Jbeta primers. Here immunoSEQ multiplex PCR was the method, and the copy in TCRdb shows in-frame clones only, minus some. The profile shows over 45,000 clones, around 82% of them singletons. General study results and limits: There were 150 to 200 TCR beta chains listed as cytomegalovirus-associated.

This CDR3 has 15 residues. Germline assignment: CDR1 SGDLS and CDR2 YYNGEE. The germline V and J ends were trimmed by 0 bases and 4 bases, with 11 bases remaining between them. The sequence was obtained from a female donor in good health and CMV-seronegative. The sequencing sample was made of PBMCs. This chain uses TRBV9 with TRBJ1-5; D might be TRBD1 (5 bases). The CDR3 here is CASSVEGAPNQPQHF. The CDR3 nucleotides read TGTGCCAGCAGCGTAGAAGGGGCTCCGAATCAGCCCCAGCATTTT.